A selection of T cell receptor beta chains follows, all from one sample in a study of early T cells in non-severe SARS-CoV-2 infection. Via MiXCR, TCRdb re-called the 5' RACE reads, giving one row per CDR3 protein. The sample has 28,000 or so distinct CDR3 sequences, about 3.9% seen once. The sample taken for sequencing was whole blood. Receptors were obtained from an adult who was a healthcare worker with PCR-confirmed SARS-CoV-2 infection or an uninfected control (not recorded which). CDR3s include the opening cysteine and the closing phenylalanine or tryptophan. D genes are given only for firm matches. Size is stated for part of the rows, as once, few or many counts, or as a class when the clone is expanded.

D,J,V,size,CDR3,DNA
NA,TRBJ1-5,TRBV27,many,CASSLNGGNQPQHF,TGTGCCAGCAGTTTGAACGGGGGCAATCAGCCCCAGCATTTT
TRBD2,TRBJ2-3,TRBV27,many,CASRPGLAGINPTDTQYF,TGTGCCAGCAGGCCCGGACTAGCGGGGATCAACCCCACAGATACGCAGTATTTT
NA,TRBJ1-5,TRBV6-2/TRBV6-3,few,CASIRKGGGNQPQHF,TGTGCCAGCATTAGGAAAGGTGGCGGCAATCAGCCCCAGCATTTT
TRBD1,TRBJ2-1,TRBV7-6,few,CASSPGTGPLQFF,TGTGCCAGCAGCCCGGGGACAGGGCCTCTACAGTTCTTC
NA,TRBJ1-3,TRBV12-3/TRBV12-4,NA,CASIHWAVSGNTIYF,TGTGCCAGCATCCACTGGGCCGTCTCTGGAAACACCATATATTTT
NA,TRBJ2-5,TRBV27,NA,CASSSQGSQETQYF,TGTGCCAGCAGTTCCCAGGGATCTCAAGAGACCCAGTACTTC
TRBD1,TRBJ1-2,TRBV5-1,many,CARGPGTDNYGYTF,TGCGCCAGGGGCCCCGGGACAGACAACTATGGCTACACCTTC
NA,TRBJ2-2,TRBV6-4,few,CASSVVPSTGELFF,TGTGCCAGCAGTGTGGTCCCCAGCACCGGGGAGCTGTTTTTT
NA,TRBJ1-1,TRBV7-9,few,CASSLAAGDFVLAEAFF,TGTGCCAGCAGCTTAGCTGCAGGGGACTTCGTTCTCGCTGAAGCTTTCTTT
NA,TRBJ2-7,TRBV29-1,many,CSVVRGSREQYF,TGCAGCGTGGTGAGGGGGTCGCGAGAGCAGTACTTC
NA,TRBJ1-2,TRBV29-1,NA,CSVEGRGNGYTF,TGCAGCGTTGAGGGCAGGGGTAATGGCTACACCTTC